This TCR beta chain was captured by sequencing in a study of CD8 T cells in Susac syndrome. Study-wide background: Patients with Susac syndrome were therapy-naive, on corticosteroids, or on intravenous immunoglobulin alone at the time that blood was drawn.

Regarding this clonotype: Its antigen is unknown.

RNA in amounts of about 0.5 to 1 ug was reverse transcribed with random hexamers. MiXCR, applied by TCRdb to the immunoSEQ multiplex PCR reads, yields one record per CDR3 protein. This table has about 100,000 distinct CDR3 sequences, approximately 95% appearing once. Looked up from germline, CDR1 is MDHEN and CDR2 is SYDVKM. V dropped 5 bases and J dropped 7; count of bases not matched to a gene: 10. The CDR3 has 16 amino acids. Study-wide findings and caveats: In total CD8+ repertoires, more than 15 Susac-specific public clones were found, and four or five in CD8+ TEMRA repertoires. Peak Susac CD8+ clonal expansion was seen in TEMRA cells and active patients. In its TCR sequencing and HLA analysis, the study acknowledged that the number of individuals was relatively small.

Source material: CD8+ T cells from PBMCs. This clonotype originated in a human donor with Susac syndrome. This rearrangement joins TRBV28 to TRBJ2-2, with 10 bases aligning to TRBD1. CDR3 in DNA: TGTGCCAGCAGTCAATCGGACAGGGGGGATATCGGGGAGCTGTTTTTT. It specifies CASSQSDRGDIGELFF.